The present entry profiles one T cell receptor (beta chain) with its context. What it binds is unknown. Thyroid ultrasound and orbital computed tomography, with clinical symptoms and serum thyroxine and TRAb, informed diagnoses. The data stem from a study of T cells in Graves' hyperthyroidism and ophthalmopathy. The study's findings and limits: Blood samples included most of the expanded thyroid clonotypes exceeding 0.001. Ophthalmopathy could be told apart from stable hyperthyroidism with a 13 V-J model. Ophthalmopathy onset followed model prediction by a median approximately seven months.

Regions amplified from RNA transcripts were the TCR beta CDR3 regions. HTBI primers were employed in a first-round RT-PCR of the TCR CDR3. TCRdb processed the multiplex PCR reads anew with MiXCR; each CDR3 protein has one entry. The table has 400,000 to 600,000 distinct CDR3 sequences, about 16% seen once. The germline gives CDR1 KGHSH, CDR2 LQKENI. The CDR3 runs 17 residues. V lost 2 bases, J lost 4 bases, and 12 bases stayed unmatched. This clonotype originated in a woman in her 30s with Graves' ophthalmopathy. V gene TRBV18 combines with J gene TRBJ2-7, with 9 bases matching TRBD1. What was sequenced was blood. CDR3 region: CASSPDTGTGWEYEQYF. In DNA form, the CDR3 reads TGTGCCAGCTCACCAGATACTGGGACAGGGTGGGAATACGAGCAGTACTTC.